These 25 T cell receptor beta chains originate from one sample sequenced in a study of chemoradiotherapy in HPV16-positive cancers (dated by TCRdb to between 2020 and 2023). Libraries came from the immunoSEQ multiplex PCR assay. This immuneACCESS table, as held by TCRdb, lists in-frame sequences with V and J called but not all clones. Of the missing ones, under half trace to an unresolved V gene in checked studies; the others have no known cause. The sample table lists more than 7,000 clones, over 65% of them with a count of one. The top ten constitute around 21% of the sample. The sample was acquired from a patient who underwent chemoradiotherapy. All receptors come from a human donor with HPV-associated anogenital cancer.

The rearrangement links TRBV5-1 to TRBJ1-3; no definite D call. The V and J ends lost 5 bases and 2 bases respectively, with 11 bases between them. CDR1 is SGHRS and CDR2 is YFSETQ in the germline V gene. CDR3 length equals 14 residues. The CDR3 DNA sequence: TGCGCCAGCAGGCCCAGCTTGACTGGAAACACCATATATTTT. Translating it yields CASRPSLTGNTIYF.

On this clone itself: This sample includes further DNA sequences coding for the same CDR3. The CDR3 DNA sequence: TGTGCCAGCAGCAATAACCGCTATTCACCCCTCCACTTT. Protein product: CASSNNRYSPLHF. The rearrangement links TRBV7-3 to TRBJ1-6; D is unclear. V was cut by 5 bases and J by 8 bases, with 10 bases left in between. The germline V gene encodes CDR1 SGHTA and CDR2 FQGTGA. This CDR3 spans 13 amino acids.

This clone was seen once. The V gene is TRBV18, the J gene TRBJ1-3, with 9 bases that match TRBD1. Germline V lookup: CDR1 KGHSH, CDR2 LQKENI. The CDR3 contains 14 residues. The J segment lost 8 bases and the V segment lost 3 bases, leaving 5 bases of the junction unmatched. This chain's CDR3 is CASSPGTGSDTIYF. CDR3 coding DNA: TGTGCCAGCTCACCGGGGACAGGGTCGGACACCATATATTTT. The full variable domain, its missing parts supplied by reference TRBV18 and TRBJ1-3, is NAGVMQNPRHLVRRRGQEARLRCSPMKGHSHVYWYRQLPEEGLKFMVYLQKENIIDESGMPKERFSAEFPKEGPSILRIQQVVRGDSAAYFCASSPGTGSDTIYFGEGSWLTVV.

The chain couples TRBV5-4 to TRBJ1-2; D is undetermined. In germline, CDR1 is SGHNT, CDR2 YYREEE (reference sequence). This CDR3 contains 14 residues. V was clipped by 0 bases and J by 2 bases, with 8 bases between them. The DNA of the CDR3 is TGTGCCAGCAGCTTGGATCCCGGGAACTATGGCTACACCTTC. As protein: CASSLDPGNYGYTF.

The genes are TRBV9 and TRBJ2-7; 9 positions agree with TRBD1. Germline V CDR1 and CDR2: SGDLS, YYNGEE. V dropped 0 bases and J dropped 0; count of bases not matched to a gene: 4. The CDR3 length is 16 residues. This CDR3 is CASSVAGQGNSYEQYF. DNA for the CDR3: TGTGCCAGCAGCGTAGCTGGACAGGGGAACTCCTACGAGCAGTACTTC.

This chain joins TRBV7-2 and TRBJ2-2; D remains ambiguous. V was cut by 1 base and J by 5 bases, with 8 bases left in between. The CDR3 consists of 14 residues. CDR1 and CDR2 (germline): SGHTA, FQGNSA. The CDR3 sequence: CASSLVGLTGELFF. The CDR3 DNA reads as TGTGCCAGCAGCTTAGTAGGCTTGACCGGGGAGCTGTTTTTT.

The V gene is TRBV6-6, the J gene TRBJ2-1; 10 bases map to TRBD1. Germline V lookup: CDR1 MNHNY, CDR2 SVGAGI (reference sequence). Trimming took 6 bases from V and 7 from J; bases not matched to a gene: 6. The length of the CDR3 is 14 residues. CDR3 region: CASRPPGQGNEQFF. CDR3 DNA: TGTGCCAGCAGGCCCCCGGGACAGGGGAATGAGCAGTTCTTC.

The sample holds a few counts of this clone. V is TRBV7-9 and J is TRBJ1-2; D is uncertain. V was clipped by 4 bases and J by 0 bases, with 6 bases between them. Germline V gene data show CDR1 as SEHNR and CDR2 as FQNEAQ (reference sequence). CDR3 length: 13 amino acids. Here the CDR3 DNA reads TGTGCCAGCAGCTCGGTCGCTAACTATGGCTACACCTTC. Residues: CASSSVANYGYTF. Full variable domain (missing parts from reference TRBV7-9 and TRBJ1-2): DTGVSQNPRHKITKRGQNVTFRCDPISEHNRLYWYRQTLGQGPEFLTYFQNEAQLEKSRLLSDRFSAERPKGSFSTLEIQRTEQGDSAMYLCASSSVANYGYTFGSGTRLTVV.

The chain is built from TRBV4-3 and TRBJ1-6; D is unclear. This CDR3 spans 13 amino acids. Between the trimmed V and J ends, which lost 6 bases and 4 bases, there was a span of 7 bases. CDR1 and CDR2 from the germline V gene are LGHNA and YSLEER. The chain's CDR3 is CASRWGYNSPLHF. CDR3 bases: TGCGCCAGCAGATGGGGATATAATTCACCCCTCCACTTT.

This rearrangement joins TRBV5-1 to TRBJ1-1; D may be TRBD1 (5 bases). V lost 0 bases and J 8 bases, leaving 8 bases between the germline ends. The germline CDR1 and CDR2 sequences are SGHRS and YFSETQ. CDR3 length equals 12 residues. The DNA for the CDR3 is TGCGCCAGCAGCTTGGACAACAGGGAAGCTTTCTTT. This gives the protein CASSLDNREAFF.

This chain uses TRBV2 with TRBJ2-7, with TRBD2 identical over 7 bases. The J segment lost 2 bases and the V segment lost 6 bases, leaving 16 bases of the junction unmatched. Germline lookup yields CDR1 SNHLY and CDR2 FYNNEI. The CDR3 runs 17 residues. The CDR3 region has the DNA TGTGCCAGCAGCAACGTAAGACTAGCCTTTCTCCCCTACGAGCAGTACTTC. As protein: CASSNVRLAFLPYEQYF.

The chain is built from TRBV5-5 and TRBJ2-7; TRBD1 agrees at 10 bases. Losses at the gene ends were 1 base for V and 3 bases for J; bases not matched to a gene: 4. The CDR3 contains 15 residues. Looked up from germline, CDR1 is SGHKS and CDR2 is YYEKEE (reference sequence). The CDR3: CASSLFGTGVYEQYF. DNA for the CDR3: TGTGCCAGCAGCTTGTTCGGGACAGGGGTCTACGAGCAGTACTTC.

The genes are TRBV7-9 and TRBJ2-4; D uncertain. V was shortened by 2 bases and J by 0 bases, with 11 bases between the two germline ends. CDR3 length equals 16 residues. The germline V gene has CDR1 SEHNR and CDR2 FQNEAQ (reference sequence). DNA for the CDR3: TGTGCCAGCAGCTTAAGTCGAGGCGAAGCCAAAAACATTCAGTACTTC. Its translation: CASSLSRGEAKNIQYF.

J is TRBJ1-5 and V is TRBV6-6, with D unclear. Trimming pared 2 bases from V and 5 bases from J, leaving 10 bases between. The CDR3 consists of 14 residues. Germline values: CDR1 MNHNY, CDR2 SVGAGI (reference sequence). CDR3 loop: CASSYDSSYQPQHF. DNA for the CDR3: TGTGCCAGCAGTTACGATTCGAGTTATCAGCCCCAGCATTTT.

CDR3 DNA sequence: TGCGCCAGCAGCCAAGACAGCGGCAGCTCCTACAATGAGCAGTTCTTC. Its protein is CASSQDSGSSYNEQFF. The J gene is TRBJ2-1, the V gene TRBV4-3, with D possibly TRBD2 on 5 matching bases. This CDR3 has 16 residues. From germline, CDR1 is LGHNA and CDR2 YSLEER. V dropped 0 bases and J dropped 0 bases, with 9 bases sitting between them.

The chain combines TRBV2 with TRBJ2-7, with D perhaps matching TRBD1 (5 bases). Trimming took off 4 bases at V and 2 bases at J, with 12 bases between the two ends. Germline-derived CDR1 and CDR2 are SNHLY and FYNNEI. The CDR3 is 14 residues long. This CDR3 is CASSVRQNPYEQYF. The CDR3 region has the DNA TGTGCCAGCAGTGTCAGACAGAACCCCTACGAGCAGTACTTC.

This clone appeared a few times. CDR3 residues: CASSDYEQYF. CDR3 bases: TGTGCCAGCAGCGACTACGAGCAGTACTTC. The rearrangement links TRBV2 to TRBJ2-7; D gene unclear. Germline lookup yields CDR1 SNHLY and CDR2 FYNNEI. The CDR3 covers 10 residues. The V end lost 6 bases, the J end lost 3 bases, and 3 bases lay between the germline ends.

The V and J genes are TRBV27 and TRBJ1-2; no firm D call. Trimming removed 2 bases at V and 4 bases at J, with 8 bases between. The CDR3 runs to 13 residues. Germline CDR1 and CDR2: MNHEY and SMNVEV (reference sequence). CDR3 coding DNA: TGTGCCAGCAGTTTACAGCCAGGCTATGGCTACACCTTC. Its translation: CASSLQPGYGYTF.

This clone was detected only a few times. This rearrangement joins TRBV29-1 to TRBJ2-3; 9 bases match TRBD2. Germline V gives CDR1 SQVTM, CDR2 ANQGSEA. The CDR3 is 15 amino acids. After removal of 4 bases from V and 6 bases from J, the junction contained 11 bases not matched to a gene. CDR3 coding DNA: TGCAGCGTTGGCGGCTTGGGCGGGGGGGCGGATACGCAGTATTTT. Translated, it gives CSVGGLGGGADTQYF.

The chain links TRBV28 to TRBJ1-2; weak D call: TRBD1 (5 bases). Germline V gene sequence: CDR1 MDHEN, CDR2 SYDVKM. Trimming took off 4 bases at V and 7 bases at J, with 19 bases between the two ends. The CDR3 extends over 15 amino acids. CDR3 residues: CASSSPHGGGFGYTF. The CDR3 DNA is TGTGCCAGCAGTTCCCCACACGGTGGGGGTTTTGGCTACACCTTC.

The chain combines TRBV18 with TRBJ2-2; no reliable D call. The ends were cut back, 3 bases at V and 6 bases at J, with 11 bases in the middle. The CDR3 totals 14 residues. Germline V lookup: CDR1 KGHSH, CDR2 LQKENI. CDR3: CASSPLNGAGELFF. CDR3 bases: TGTGCCAGCTCACCCCTCAATGGAGCCGGGGAGCTGTTTTTT.

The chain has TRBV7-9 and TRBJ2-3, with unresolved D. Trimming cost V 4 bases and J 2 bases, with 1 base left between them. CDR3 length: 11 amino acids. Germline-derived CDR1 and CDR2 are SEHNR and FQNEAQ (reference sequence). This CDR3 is CASSSTDTQYF. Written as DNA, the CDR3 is TGTGCCAGCAGCTCCACAGATACGCAGTATTTT.

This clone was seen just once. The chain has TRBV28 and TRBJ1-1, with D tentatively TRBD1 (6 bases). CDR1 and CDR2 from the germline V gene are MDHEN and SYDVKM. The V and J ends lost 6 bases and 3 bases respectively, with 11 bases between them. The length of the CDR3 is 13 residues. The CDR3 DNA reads TGTGCCAGCAGGGGGGCGGGGGACACTGAAGCTTTCTTT. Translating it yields CASRGAGDTEAFF. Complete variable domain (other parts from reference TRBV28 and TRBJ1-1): DVKVTQSSRYLVKRTGEKVFLECVQDMDHENMFWYRQDPGLGLRLIYFSYDVKMKEKGDIPEGYSVSREKKERFSLILESASTNQTSMYLCASRGAGDTEAFFGQGTRLTVV.

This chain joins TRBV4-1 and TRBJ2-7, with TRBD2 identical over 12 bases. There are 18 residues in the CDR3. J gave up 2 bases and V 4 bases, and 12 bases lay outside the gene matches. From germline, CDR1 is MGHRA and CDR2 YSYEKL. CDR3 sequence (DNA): TGCGCCAGCAGCCGGGCGCCTAGCGGGGGGGGAGCCACCTACGAGCAGTACTTC. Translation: CASSRAPSGGGATYEQYF.

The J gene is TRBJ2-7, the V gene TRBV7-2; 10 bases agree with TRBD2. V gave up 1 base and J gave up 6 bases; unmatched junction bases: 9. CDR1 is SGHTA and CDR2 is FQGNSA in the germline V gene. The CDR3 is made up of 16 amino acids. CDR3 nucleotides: TGTGCCAGCAGCTTAGTCTCAGCGGGGGGGCCTTCCGAGCAGTACTTC. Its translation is CASSLVSAGGPSEQYF. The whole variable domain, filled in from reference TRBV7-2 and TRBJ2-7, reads GAGVSQSPSNKVTEKGKDVELRCDPISGHTALYWYRQSLGQGLEFLIYFQGNSAPDKSGLPSDRFSAERTGGSVSTLTIQRTQQEDSAVYLCASSLVSAGGPSEQYFGPGTRLTVT.